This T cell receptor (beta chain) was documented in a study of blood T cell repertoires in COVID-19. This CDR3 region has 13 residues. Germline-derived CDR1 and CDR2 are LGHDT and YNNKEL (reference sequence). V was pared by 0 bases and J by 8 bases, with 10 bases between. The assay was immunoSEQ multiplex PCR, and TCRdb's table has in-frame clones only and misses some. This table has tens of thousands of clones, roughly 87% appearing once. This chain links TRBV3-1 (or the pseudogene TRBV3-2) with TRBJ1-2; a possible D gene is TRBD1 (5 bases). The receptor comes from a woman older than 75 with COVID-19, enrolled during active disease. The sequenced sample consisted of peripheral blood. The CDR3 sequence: CASSQDRVGGYTF. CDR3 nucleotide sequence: TGTGCCAGCAGCCAAGACAGGGTTGGAGGCTACACCTTC.